A single sample is the source of the 20 T cell receptor beta chains below, sequenced in a study of T cell responses to AZD1222 COVID-19 vaccine. TCRdb keeps only in-frame clones here, not all; method: immunoSEQ multiplex PCR. The data show 150,000 to 200,000 clones, around 94% seen once. Specimen: peripheral blood, collected on day 0 of AZD1222 vaccination. The origin of the receptors is an adult in good health.

This chain links TRBV6-5 with TRBJ2-5, with 13 positions matching TRBD2. The germline V gene encodes CDR1 MNHEY and CDR2 SVGAGI. Trimming removed 6 bases from V and 5 bases from J; junction bases left unmatched: 0. This CDR3 has 13 amino acids. The CDR3 loop reads CASRGLAGETQYF. In DNA, the CDR3 is TGTGCCAGCAGGGGACTAGCGGGGGAGACCCAGTACTTC.

The rearrangement uses TRBV5-1 and TRBJ2-7, with D perhaps matching TRBD2 (5 bases). This CDR3 has 14 amino acids. CDR1 SGHRS and CDR2 YFSETQ come from the germline V gene. V was cut by 0 bases and J by 3 bases, with 10 bases left in between. This CDR3 reads CASSLARGLYEQYF. CDR3 nucleotide sequence: TGCGCCAGCAGCTTGGCCCGGGGTCTCTACGAGCAGTACTTC.

The V and J genes are TRBV11-2 and TRBJ2-1; perhaps TRBD2 as D (5 bases). CDR3 size: 19 residues. CDR1 is SGHAT, CDR2 FQNNGV, per germline. Trimming stripped 4 bases from V and 7 bases from J, with 29 bases between. The CDR3 loop is CASSSLLFFPSLGWNEQFF. The CDR3 DNA follows: TGTGCCAGCAGCTCATTATTGTTTTTCCCTAGCTTGGGTTGGAATGAGCAGTTCTTC.

J is TRBJ1-3 and V is TRBV29-1; 8 nucleotides agree with TRBD1. The V and J ends lost 7 bases and 4 bases, in that order; junction bases with no gene match: 9. Germline-derived CDR1 and CDR2 are SQVTM and ANQGSEA. CDR3 length equals 14 residues. The CDR3, as DNA: TGCAGCGCCACTAACAGGGGGAAAGGAAACACCATATATTTT. The encoded protein is CSATNRGKGNTIYF. Supplemented by reference TRBV29-1 and TRBJ1-3, the full variable domain reads SAVISQKPSRDICQRGTSLTIQCQVDSQVTMMFWYRQQPGQSLTLIATANQGSEATYESGFVIDKFPISRPNLTFSTLTVSNMSPEDSSIYLCSATNRGKGNTIYFGEGSWLTVV.

This sequence joins TRBV21-1 and TRBJ1-4. TRBV21-1 is given as a pseudogene. The CDR3 extends over 14 amino acids. CDR3 sequence reads: CASINRDPWEKLFF. The CDR3 DNA sequence: TGTGCCAGCATCAACCGGGACCCTTGGGAAAAACTGTTTTTT.

This clone was recorded once. V gene TRBV10-3 combines with J gene TRBJ2-7, with D hard to call. With 5 bases removed from V and 6 bases from J, the gap between germline ends came to 14 bases. Germline V gene sequence: CDR1 ENHRY, CDR2 SYGVKD. The CDR3 spans 13 residues. CDR3 sequence (DNA): TGTGCCATCAGTACCGGGCCCCTTCCCGAGCAGTACTTC. It specifies CAISTGPLPEQYF.

The chain couples TRBV2 to TRBJ2-3; TRBD2 matches at 9 bases. This CDR3 spans 14 amino acids. Germline V CDR1 and CDR2: SNHLY, FYNNEI. The CDR3 here is CASEIAGVIDTQYF. CDR3 in DNA: TGTGCTTCAGAGATAGCGGGAGTTATAGATACGCAGTATTTT.

The chain recombines TRBV18 with TRBJ2-3, with TRBD1 identical over 10 bases. The V gene end was trimmed by 2 bases and the J gene end by 6 bases; junction bases not matched to a gene: 8. The CDR3 runs to 16 residues. Germline CDR1 and CDR2: KGHSH and LQKENI. The CDR3 DNA follows: TGTGCCAGCTCACCATCCGGGACAGGGGCGGTGGATACGCAGTATTTT. It codes for CASSPSGTGAVDTQYF.

The chain couples TRBV28 to TRBJ1-4; 10 bases map to TRBD1. Germline V gene lookup returns CDR1 MDHEN and CDR2 SYDVKM. V lost 3 bases to trimming and J lost 7 bases; unmatched junction nucleotides: 8. The CDR3 is 16 amino acids. The CDR3 protein is CASSLLPGQGPEKLFF. In DNA form, the CDR3 reads TGTGCCAGCAGTTTGCTCCCGGGACAGGGGCCTGAAAAACTGTTTTTT.

The gene calls are TRBV28 and TRBJ2-1, with unresolved D. The CDR3 consists of 12 residues. V lost 10 bases, J lost 6 bases, and 13 bases lay in between. Germline V lookup: CDR1 MDHEN, CDR2 SYDVKM. CDR3 DNA: TGTGCCATCTCGCCCCCCACCAATGAGCAGTTCTTC. Protein: CAISPPTNEQFF.

The rearrangement joins TRBV27 to TRBJ2-7; weak D call: TRBD2 (5 bases). The V end lost 5 bases, the J end lost 1 base, and 15 bases lay between the germline ends. In germline, CDR1 is MNHEY, CDR2 SMNVEV (reference sequence). CDR3 length: 15 residues. The CDR3 DNA reads TGTGCCAGCAGTCCCCGGACTGACGGATCCTACGAGCAGTACTTC. Its protein is CASSPRTDGSYEQYF.

This clone was detected once. This chain uses TRBV29-1 with TRBJ2-7; 8 bases agree with TRBD2. The CDR3 has 16 residues. V trimming: 5 bases; J trimming: 6 bases; junction bases outside the gene matches: 18. Germline assignment: CDR1 SQVTM and CDR2 ANQGSEA. The CDR3 DNA follows: TGCAGCGTTACGAGCACCGGGACTAGTGATTCGCTCGAGCAGTACTTC. Translating gives CSVTSTGTSDSLEQYF.

The CDR3 coding sequence is TGTGCCAGCACCCTTTCCGGGACACTAACTGGAAGAAACACCATATATTTT. The encoded protein is CASTLSGTLTGRNTIYF. The rearrangement joins TRBV28 to TRBJ1-3, with D perhaps matching TRBD1 (6 bases). Germline CDR1 MDHEN, CDR2 SYDVKM. This CDR3 has 17 amino acids. V was cut by 7 bases and J by 5 bases, with 24 bases left in between.

This rearrangement joins TRBV4-1 to TRBJ1-3, with 7 bases aligning to TRBD1. CDR1 is MGHRA and CDR2 is YSYEKL in the germline V gene. J was trimmed by 0 bases and V by 3 bases; bases with no gene match: 8. CDR3 length: 17 residues. The CDR3 DNA reads TGCGCCAGCAGCCAGGGCCCCGACAGGGTCTCTGGAAACACCATATATTTT. It specifies CASSQGPDRVSGNTIYF.

The V gene is TRBV20-1, the J gene TRBJ2-3; a possible D gene is TRBD2 (6 bases). V was trimmed by 5 bases and J by 13 bases, leaving 16 bases between them. The CDR3 totals 11 residues. Germline CDR1 reads DFQATT; CDR2 reads SNEGSKA (reference sequence). The CDR3 sequence is CSASGDLGKYF. In DNA form, the CDR3 reads TGCAGTGCTTCCGGGGACTTGGGAAAGTATTTT.

The chain joins TRBV5-4 to TRBJ1-2; D is perhaps TRBD1 (5 bases). With 2 bases removed from V and 4 bases from J, the gap between germline ends came to 9 bases. Germline V gene sequence: CDR1 SGHNT, CDR2 YYREEE (reference sequence). The CDR3 length is 13 residues. As DNA, the CDR3 is TGTGCCAGCAGCTTCCAGGGTTCCTATGGCTACACCTTC. It specifies CASSFQGSYGYTF.

This chain joins TRBV6-5 and TRBJ2-7; 7 bases agree with TRBD1. The V gene's germline CDR1 is MNHEY and CDR2 SVGAGI. V shed 8 bases and J 7 bases; nucleotides not matched to a gene: 11. This CDR3 has 13 amino acids. This CDR3 is CASGTVSRAEQYF. Here the CDR3 DNA reads TGTGCCAGCGGGACAGTCTCTAGGGCGGAGCAGTACTTC.

The chain carries TRBV27 and TRBJ1-5, with 7 nucleotides matching TRBD1. This CDR3 is built from 18 residues. V dropped 4 bases and J dropped 0; count of bases not matched to a gene: 12. Germline CDR1 is MNHEY and CDR2 is SMNVEV (reference sequence). CDR3 DNA sequence: TGTGCCAGCAGTTCGACAGGGATACAGACCTATAGCAATCAGCCCCAGCATTTT. Translated: CASSSTGIQTYSNQPQHF.

The chain carries TRBV6-6 and TRBJ1-5; 9 nucleotides match TRBD1. Per the germline V gene, CDR1 is MNHNY and CDR2 is SVGAGI (reference sequence). The length of the CDR3 is 13 residues. J was trimmed by 4 bases and V by 10 bases; bases with no gene match: 5. CDR3 bases: TGTGCCACCGGGGACAGGGTTAATCAGCCCCAGCATTTT. Amino acid sequence: CATGDRVNQPQHF.

CDR3 coding DNA: TGTGCCAGCAGTTACCAGACAGGGGGCAATTCACCCCTCCACTTT. Translation: CASSYQTGGNSPLHF. The rearrangement joins TRBV6-2 or TRBV6-3 to TRBJ1-6, with 10 nucleotides matching TRBD1. Germline V gene data show CDR1 as MNHEY and CDR2 as SVGEGT. With V trimmed by 2 bases and J by 7 bases, 2 bases remained unmatched. The CDR3 totals 15 residues.